This T cell receptor (beta chain) was recorded in a study of control samples from healthy donors and cancer patients. Details on this clone: Other DNA sequences in this sample translate to the same CDR3.

TCRdb's table, derived via immunoSEQ multiplex PCR, lists solely in-frame clones and lacks some. This sample has about 170,000 clones, with approximately 90% found just once. V gave up 9 bases and J gave up 0 bases, with 15 bases separating them. Germline CDR1 reads LNHDA; CDR2 reads SQIVND (reference sequence). The CDR3 spans 16 residues. This sequence originates from a man aged 25-40 years in good health. The rearrangement uses TRBV19 and TRBJ2-6; D possibly corresponds to TRBD1 (6 bases). The sample comprised blood. CDR3 in amino acids: CASRPGQASGANVLTF. CDR3 nucleotide sequence: TGTGCCAGCCGACCGGGACAAGCCTCTGGGGCCAACGTCCTGACTTTC.